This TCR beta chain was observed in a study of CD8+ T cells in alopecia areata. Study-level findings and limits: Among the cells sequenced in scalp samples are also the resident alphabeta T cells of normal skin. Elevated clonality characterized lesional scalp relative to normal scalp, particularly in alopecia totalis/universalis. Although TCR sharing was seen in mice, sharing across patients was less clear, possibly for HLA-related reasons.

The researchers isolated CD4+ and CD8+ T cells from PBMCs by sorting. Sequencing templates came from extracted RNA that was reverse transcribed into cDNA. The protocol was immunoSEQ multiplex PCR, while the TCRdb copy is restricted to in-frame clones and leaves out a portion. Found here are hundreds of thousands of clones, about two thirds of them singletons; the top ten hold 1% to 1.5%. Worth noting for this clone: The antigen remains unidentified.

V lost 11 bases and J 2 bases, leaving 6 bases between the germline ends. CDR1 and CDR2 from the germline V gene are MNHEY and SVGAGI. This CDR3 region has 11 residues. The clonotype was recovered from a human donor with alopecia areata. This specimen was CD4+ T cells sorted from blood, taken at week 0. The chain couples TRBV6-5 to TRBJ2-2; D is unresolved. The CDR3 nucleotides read TGTGCCTTGGGTAACACCGGGGAGCTGTTTTTT. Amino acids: CALGNTGELFF.